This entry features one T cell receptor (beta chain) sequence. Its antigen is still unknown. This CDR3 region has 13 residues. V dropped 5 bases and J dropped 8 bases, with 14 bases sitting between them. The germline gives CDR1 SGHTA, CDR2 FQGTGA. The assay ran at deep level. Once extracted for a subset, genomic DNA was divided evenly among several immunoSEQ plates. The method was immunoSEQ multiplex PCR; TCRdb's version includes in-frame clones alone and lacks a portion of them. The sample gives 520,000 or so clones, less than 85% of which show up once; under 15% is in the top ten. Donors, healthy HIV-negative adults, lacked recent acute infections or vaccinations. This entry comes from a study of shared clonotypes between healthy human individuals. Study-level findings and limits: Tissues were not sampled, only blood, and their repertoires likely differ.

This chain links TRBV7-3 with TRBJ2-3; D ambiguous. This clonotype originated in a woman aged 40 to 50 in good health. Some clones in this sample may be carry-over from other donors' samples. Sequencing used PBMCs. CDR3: CASSPVPASTQYF. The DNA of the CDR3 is TGTGCCAGCAGCCCCGTCCCCGCTAGTACGCAGTATTTT.